Presented here are 11 T cell receptor beta chains from one specimen sequenced in a study of blood T cell repertoires in COVID-19. Measured with immunoSEQ multiplex PCR; TCRdb has only the in-frame clones, and not every one. The repertoire holds 250,000 to 350,000 clones, with more than 90% as singletons. The sequenced sample was PBMCs or T cells enriched from blood (not recorded which). Receptors were obtained from a woman in her twenties or thirties who had recovered from COVID-19.

The chain combines TRBV7-8 with TRBJ2-7, with 12 nucleotides matching TRBD2. CDR3 length equals 16 residues. J gave up 3 bases and V 5 bases, and 8 bases lay outside the gene matches. Germline CDR1 is SGHVS and CDR2 is FQNEAQ. The CDR3 protein is CASSALPGLAGYEQYF. The CDR3 region has the DNA TGTGCCAGCAGCGCCCTTCCGGGACTAGCGGGCTACGAGCAGTACTTC.

This clone was picked up one time. The V call is TRBV15, the J call TRBJ2-1; 7 bases are shared with TRBD2. The length of the CDR3 is 14 residues. Germline V gives CDR1 LNHNV, CDR2 YYDKDF (reference sequence). V dropped 3 bases and J dropped 3; count of bases not matched to a gene: 2. The chain's CDR3 is CATSRGGNYNEQFF. DNA of the CDR3: TGTGCCACCAGCAGGGGGGGGAACTACAATGAGCAGTTCTTC.

J is TRBJ2-2 and V is TRBV5-1; tentative D call: TRBD2 (5 bases). Trimming left V 0 bases short and J 7 bases short, with 10 bases between. The germline gives CDR1 SGHRS, CDR2 YFSETQ. The CDR3 is made up of 14 amino acids. The CDR3 here is CASSLAVANGELFF. The DNA of the CDR3 is TGCGCCAGCAGCTTGGCAGTAGCGAACGGGGAGCTGTTTTTT.

The chain combines TRBV7-2 with TRBJ2-3; 10 nucleotides agree with TRBD2. CDR1 and CDR2 from the germline V gene are SGHTA and FQGNSA. Trimming removed 4 bases from V and 3 bases from J; junction bases left unmatched: 1. The CDR3 covers 14 residues. CDR3 amino acids: CASSSTSGTDTQYF. The DNA of the CDR3 is TGTGCCAGCAGCTCGACTAGCGGGACAGATACGCAGTATTTT.

The V and J genes are TRBV28 and TRBJ1-2; 9 positions agree with TRBD1. The J segment lost 5 bases and the V segment lost 8 bases, leaving 12 bases of the junction unmatched. The CDR3 has 15 residues. Germline V gene data show CDR1 as MDHEN and CDR2 as SYDVKM. The CDR3, as DNA: TGTGCCAGCTCTTCTGGGACAGGGAGGCTGTATGGCTACACCTTC. This gives the protein CASSSGTGRLYGYTF.

CDR3 coding DNA: TGTGCCACACAACAGGGGGCCATGGGAAACATTCAGTACTTC. Translation gives CATQQGAMGNIQYF. The chain combines TRBV19 with TRBJ2-4, with 9 bases that match TRBD1. The CDR3 spans 14 residues. Germline V gene sequence: CDR1 LNHDA, CDR2 SQIVND (reference sequence). J gave up 6 bases and V 10 bases, and 10 bases lay outside the gene matches.

The J gene is TRBJ2-7, the V gene TRBV7-9, with 7 bases identical to TRBD2. Germline V gene data show CDR1 as SEHNR and CDR2 as FQNEAQ (reference sequence). V lost 5 bases to trimming and J lost 0 bases; unmatched junction nucleotides: 7. The CDR3 has 15 amino acids. The CDR3 loop is CASSPGVAGSYEQYF. The CDR3 bases are TGTGCCAGCAGCCCCGGGGTAGCGGGCTCCTACGAGCAGTACTTC.

The gene calls are TRBV27 and TRBJ2-3; 12 bases line up with TRBD2. The germline CDR1 and CDR2 sequences are MNHEY and SMNVEV (reference sequence). J gave up 7 bases and V 7 bases, and 18 bases lay outside the gene matches. The CDR3 runs to 18 residues. CDR3: CASIPLGEGLAGINTQYF. In DNA form, the CDR3 reads TGTGCCAGCATCCCATTGGGGGAAGGACTAGCGGGAATTAATACGCAGTATTTT.

The sample holds a few counts of this clone. The CDR3 nucleotides read TGTGCCAGCAGCTTAGGACAGGGGCATCTTAATGAAAAACTGTTTTTT. Its translation: CASSLGQGHLNEKLFF. This sequence joins TRBV7-9 and TRBJ1-4, with 8 positions matching TRBD1. The CDR3 extends over 16 amino acids. Germline V gene sequence: CDR1 SEHNR, CDR2 FQNEAQ (reference sequence). The V and J ends lost 1 base and 4 bases, in that order; junction bases with no gene match: 5.

The chain has TRBV18 and TRBJ1-5, with D possibly TRBD1 on 5 matching bases. This CDR3 region has 15 residues. Germline V gene data show CDR1 as KGHSH and CDR2 as LQKENI. V lost 6 bases and J lost 1, with 13 bases in between. In DNA, the CDR3 is TGTGCCAGCTCGCAGACAGATTCCAGCAATCAGCCCCAGCATTTT. It is translated as CASSQTDSSNQPQHF. The variable domain in full, completed from reference TRBV18 and TRBJ1-5, reads NAGVMQNPRHLVRRRGQEARLRCSPMKGHSHVYWYRQLPEEGLKFMVYLQKENIIDESGMPKERFSAEFPKEGPSILRIQQVVRGDSAAYFCASSQTDSSNQPQHFGDGTRLSIL.

The chain links TRBV10-3 to TRBJ2-7; weak D call: TRBD2 (7 bases). The CDR3 consists of 16 residues. Germline CDR1 is ENHRY and CDR2 is SYGVKD. V lost 8 bases to trimming and J lost 4 bases, with 24 bases between them. CDR3 sequence: CAIGLSGAGALYEQYF. The DNA for the CDR3 is TGTGCCATCGGGCTAAGCGGGGCAGGGGCCTTATACGAGCAGTACTTC.